A single sample is the source of the 29 T cell receptor beta chains below, sequenced in a study of cytomegalovirus exposure and HLA in healthy donors (dated by TCRdb to about 2017). Libraries were prepared through the immunoSEQ multiplex PCR assay. The multiplex PCR relied on a mix of 60 forward primers for TCR Vbeta segments and 13 reverse primers for TCR Jbeta segments. The table comes from immuneACCESS by way of TCRdb, which keeps in-frame sequences with V and J called. Part of the clones is missing from these tables; in studies checked, under half for an unresolved V gene and the rest for unknown reasons. Present in this sample are around 180,000 clones, roughly 80% of which were seen just once. The top ten constitute around 7.3% of the sample. Sequenced: PBMCs. The receptors come from a man aged 25-45 years in good health and CMV-seropositive.

The V call is TRBV19, the J call TRBJ2-5, with D perhaps TRBD1 (6 bases). Deletions cut 8 bases from V and 2 bases from J, with 12 bases between. Germline CDR1 and CDR2: LNHDA and SQIVND (reference sequence). The CDR3 covers 13 residues. The CDR3 loop is CASPRGNQETQYF. In DNA form, the CDR3 reads TGTGCCAGTCCGAGGGGGAATCAAGAGACCCAGTACTTC.

The rearrangement joins TRBV28 to TRBJ1-2, with D possibly matching TRBD1 (6 bases). The CDR3 covers 15 residues. With 4 bases removed from V and 6 bases from J, the gap between germline ends came to 18 bases. CDR1 and CDR2 from the germline V gene are MDHEN and SYDVKM. The CDR3 DNA follows: TGTGCCAGCAGTTACCCACCGGGGCAGGGGAATGGCTACACCTTC. Translated: CASSYPPGQGNGYTF.

V usage is TRBV11-2 and J usage is TRBJ1-4, with 8 bases lining up with TRBD1. The CDR3 contains 13 residues. V gave up 4 bases and J gave up 13 bases; unmatched junction bases: 8. Germline V CDR1 and CDR2: SGHAT, FQNNGV. CDR3 nucleotide sequence: TGTGCCAGCAGCTCAGGGGGCTCAAGGGGACTGTTTTTT. This gives the protein CASSSGGSRGLFF.

CDR3 residues: CASSAGTSVETQYF. DNA of the CDR3: TGTGCCAGTAGCGCCGGGACTAGCGTGGAGACCCAGTACTTC. This chain links TRBV19 with TRBJ2-5, with TRBD2 identical over 10 bases. The CDR3 is made up of 14 amino acids. Trimming removed 6 bases from V and 5 bases from J; junction bases left unmatched: 6. Germline V gene data show CDR1 as LNHDA and CDR2 as SQIVND (reference sequence).

This chain's CDR3 is CASSLPTGINTEAFF. CDR3 nucleotides: TGTGCCAGCAGCCTTCCGACAGGGATTAACACTGAAGCTTTCTTT. The rearrangement joins TRBV5-4 to TRBJ1-1, with 7 bases identical to TRBD1. This CDR3 contains 15 residues. The germline CDR1 and CDR2 sequences are SGHNT and YYREEE (reference sequence). J lost 2 bases, V lost 4 bases, and 8 bases had no gene match.

CDR3 protein: CASSSDRGIYNEQFF. The CDR3 region has the DNA TGTGCCAGCAGCTCCGACAGGGGAATCTACAATGAGCAGTTCTTC. This sequence joins TRBV7-2 and TRBJ2-1; 8 nucleotides match TRBD1. This CDR3 region has 15 residues. V shed 4 bases and J 3 bases; nucleotides not matched to a gene: 5. CDR1 is SGHTA and CDR2 is FQGNSA in the germline V gene.

This clone has only a few counts. The rearrangement links TRBV6-1 to TRBJ1-5, with D unclear. CDR1 and CDR2 from the germline V gene are MNHNS and SASEGT. This CDR3 has 13 residues. Between the trimmed V and J ends, which lost 6 bases and 6 bases, there was a span of 12 bases. This CDR3 is CASSLYHGQPQHF. In nucleotides, the CDR3 is TGTGCCAGCAGCCTATACCATGGTCAGCCCCAGCATTTT.

This chain links TRBV25-1 with TRBJ2-7; D not resolved. The CDR3 has 15 residues. Germline CDR1 MGHDK, CDR2 SYGVNS. Trimming took 3 bases from V and 0 from J, leaving 12 bases between them. The CDR3 sequence is CASSEGSGSSYEQYF. CDR3 nucleotide sequence: TGTGCCAGCAGTGAGGGTTCAGGCAGCTCCTACGAGCAGTACTTC.

This chain uses TRBV2 with TRBJ1-3; 7 bases fit TRBD1. The CDR3 is made up of 13 amino acids. V shed 6 bases and J 3 bases; nucleotides not matched to a gene: 2. Per the germline V gene, CDR1 is SNHLY and CDR2 is FYNNEI. The CDR3 region has the DNA TGTGCCAGCAGCGACAGGGTTGGAAACACCATATATTTT. Protein product: CASSDRVGNTIYF.

The J gene is TRBJ1-4, the V gene TRBV28; 7 bases agree with TRBD1. V was clipped by 5 bases and J by 8 bases; unmatched bases: 11. Germline loops: CDR1 MDHEN, CDR2 SYDVKM. The CDR3 length is 15 residues. CDR3 sequence: CASSLYRGEGEKLFF. DNA for the CDR3: TGTGCCAGCAGTCTCTACAGGGGAGAGGGGGAAAAACTGTTTTTT.

CDR3 sequence: CSVESGPGGEQYF. The CDR3 DNA is TGCAGCGTTGAGTCAGGACCCGGGGGGGAGCAGTACTTC. This sequence joins TRBV29-1 and TRBJ2-7; 7 nucleotides match TRBD2. The germline V gene has CDR1 SQVTM and CDR2 ANQGSEA. Germline trimming cut 3 bases from V and 7 bases from J; bases unmatched to any gene: 9. The CDR3 spans 13 residues.

The chain uses TRBV5-6 and TRBJ1-4, with D possibly TRBD1 on 6 matching bases. This CDR3 comprises 15 residues. Germline-derived CDR1 and CDR2 are SGHDT and YYEEEE. V was clipped by 4 bases and J by 0 bases, with 10 bases between them. Written as DNA, the CDR3 is TGTGCCAGCAGCCCGGACAGTGCAACTAATGAAAAACTGTTTTTT. Translated, it gives CASSPDSATNEKLFF.

This sequence joins TRBV10-1 and TRBJ2-1; TRBD1 is a possible D gene (5 bases). The CDR3 loop spans 15 amino acids. Looked up from germline, CDR1 is WNHNN and CDR2 is SYGVQD (reference sequence). V lost 2 bases and J 5 bases, leaving 13 bases between the germline ends. The CDR3 nucleotides are TGCGCCAGCAGTGAGGGAACAGGCTTTGACAATGAGCAGTTCTTC. Its protein is CASSEGTGFDNEQFF.

The chain recombines TRBV6-5 with TRBJ2-2, with 8 bases matching TRBD1. Germline lookup yields CDR1 MNHEY and CDR2 SVGAGI. The CDR3 covers 15 residues. The J segment lost 2 bases and the V segment lost 6 bases, leaving 5 bases of the junction unmatched. CDR3 sequence reads: CASSLDRGNTGELFF. CDR3 bases: TGTGCCAGCAGCCTCGACAGGGGCAACACCGGGGAGCTGTTTTTT.

The V gene is TRBV7-9, the J gene TRBJ1-4; TRBD1 matches 8 bases. V shed 5 bases and J 7 bases; nucleotides not matched to a gene: 6. The CDR3 is made up of 14 amino acids. CDR1 is SEHNR, CDR2 FQNEAQ, per germline (reference sequence). The CDR3 sequence: CASSPTGVREKLFF. The CDR3, as DNA: TGTGCCAGCAGCCCGACAGGGGTACGTGAAAAACTGTTTTTT.

The chain is built from TRBV14 and TRBJ2-1; 8 positions agree with TRBD2. Germline CDR1 is SGHDN and CDR2 is FVKESK. The CDR3 totals 20 residues. V shed 0 bases and J 6 bases; nucleotides not matched to a gene: 19. CDR3 sequence reads: CASSQDTGGVVQTRPNEQFF. CDR3 DNA: TGTGCCAGCAGCCAAGATACGGGAGGGGTAGTACAGACTCGCCCCAATGAGCAGTTCTTC.

The rearrangement links TRBV2 to TRBJ2-5; D is perhaps TRBD1 (6 bases). TRBJ2-7 matches the DNA end more closely, so the J call is doubtful. Germline V gene data show CDR1 as SNHLY and CDR2 as FYNNEI. CDR3 length: 12 amino acids. The CDR3: CASTGQSYEQYF. DNA of the CDR3: TGTGCCAGCACCGGACAGAGTTACGAGCAGTACTTC.

The chain combines TRBV6-4 with TRBJ2-3, with 9 bases identical to TRBD2. J gave up 4 bases and V 5 bases, and 4 bases lay outside the gene matches. In germline, CDR1 is MRHNA, CDR2 SNTAGT. The CDR3 consists of 14 residues. CDR3 nucleotides: TGTGCCAGCAGTCCGGGACTAGCATCAGATACGCAGTATTTT. It is translated as CASSPGLASDTQYF.

This clone was seen just once. V and J are TRBV19 and TRBJ1-1, with 9 nucleotides matching TRBD1. With 5 bases clipped from V and 6 bases from J, the junction kept 7 bases outside the gene matches. In germline, CDR1 is LNHDA, CDR2 SQIVND (reference sequence). The CDR3 runs to 14 residues. The CDR3 sequence: CASSVGQGNAEAFF. The CDR3 coding sequence is TGTGCCAGTAGTGTGGGACAGGGTAACGCTGAAGCTTTCTTT.

The rearrangement uses TRBV6-5 and TRBJ2-7, with D perhaps matching TRBD2 (7 bases). V was shortened by 6 bases and J by 4 bases, with 16 bases between the two germline ends. The CDR3 is 14 amino acids. CDR1 is MNHEY, CDR2 SVGAGI, per germline. The CDR3 loop is CASSPRGAGYEQYF. The CDR3 DNA follows: TGTGCCAGCAGCCCTCGGGGGGCGGGATACGAGCAGTACTTC.

The rearrangement uses TRBV30 and TRBJ2-7; 9 bases are a match to TRBD2. Germline CDR1 is GTSNPN and CDR2 is SVGIG (reference sequence). V was pared by 0 bases and J by 0 bases, with 6 bases of the junction left unmatched. The CDR3 totals 16 residues. The CDR3 reads CAWSVRGLARSYEQYF. The CDR3 DNA reads as TGTGCCTGGAGTGTACGAGGACTAGCGCGCTCCTACGAGCAGTACTTC. The whole variable domain, remainder taken from reference TRBV30 and TRBJ2-7, is SQTIHQWPATLVQPVGSPLSLECTVEGTSNPNLYWYRQAAGRGLQLLFYSVGIGQISSEVPQNLSASRPQDRQFILSSKKLLLSDSGFYLCAWSVRGLARSYEQYFGPGTRLTVT.

The chain couples TRBV7-9 to TRBJ2-7; 8 nucleotides line up with TRBD1. CDR3 size: 16 residues. J lost 2 bases, V lost 5 bases, and 11 bases had no gene match. CDR1 is SEHNR, CDR2 FQNEAQ, per germline (reference sequence). CDR3: CASSPGQGQSTYEQYF. CDR3 sequence (DNA): TGTGCCAGCAGCCCAGGACAGGGACAGTCTACCTACGAGCAGTACTTC.

This clone appeared a few times. V usage is TRBV6-5 and J usage is TRBJ2-7; 7 nucleotides line up with TRBD2. Germline V CDR1 and CDR2: MNHEY, SVGAGI. The CDR3 runs 15 residues. V shed 1 base, J shed 2 bases, and the junction held 5 bases outside the gene matches. CDR3 protein: CASSYYVGGTYEQYF. The CDR3 nucleotides read TGTGCCAGCAGTTACTATGTCGGGGGGACCTACGAGCAGTACTTC.

V usage is TRBV5-1 and J usage is TRBJ2-3; TRBD2 aligns across 7 bases. Germline V gene lookup returns CDR1 SGHRS and CDR2 YFSETQ. J was trimmed by 2 bases and V by 3 bases; bases with no gene match: 12. The CDR3 is made up of 17 amino acids. Here the CDR3 reads CASSSGRGTGYTDTQYF. DNA for the CDR3: TGCGCCAGCAGCTCGGGGCGGGGGACTGGGTACACAGATACGCAGTATTTT.

The V and J genes are TRBV11-2 and TRBJ1-4; 7 bases match TRBD1. This CDR3 comprises 17 residues. Germline V gives CDR1 SGHAT, CDR2 FQNNGV. The ends lost 5 bases at V and 7 bases at J; junction bases unmatched: 16. CDR3 coding DNA: TGTGCCAGCAGCCGACGGGGTGGAGGGGGCGCTTCTGAAAAACTGTTTTTT. Its protein is CASSRRGGGGASEKLFF.

The V gene is TRBV6-5, the J gene TRBJ2-5; D gene unclear. This CDR3 region has 12 residues. Trimming stripped 0 bases from V and 4 bases from J, with 3 bases between. Germline V lookup: CDR1 MNHEY, CDR2 SVGAGI. The CDR3 loop reads CASSYSRETQYF. The CDR3 DNA reads TGTGCCAGCAGTTACTCCCGAGAGACCCAGTACTTC.

This clone was detected only once. V is TRBV2 and J is TRBJ1-6, with 7 bases identical to TRBD1. Germline V CDR1 and CDR2: SNHLY, FYNNEI. The CDR3 has 12 amino acids. Unmatched junction bases numbered 2, after V lost 4 bases and J lost 11 bases. The CDR3 here is CASSGQGAPLHF. Written as DNA, the CDR3 is TGTGCCAGCAGTGGTCAGGGGGCACCCCTCCACTTT.

In its sample, this clone was seen once. The rearrangement links TRBV27 to TRBJ2-7, with TRBD2 identical over 10 bases. The germline CDR1 and CDR2 sequences are MNHEY and SMNVEV (reference sequence). V trimming: 7 bases; J trimming: 3 bases; junction bases outside the gene matches: 6. The CDR3 is 14 amino acids. In DNA form, the CDR3 reads TGTGCCAGCAAACCTAGCGGGAGTAACTACGAGCAGTACTTC. Its translation: CASKPSGSNYEQYF.

The chain recombines TRBV4-3 with TRBJ1-1; D is unclear. CDR3 length: 16 residues. Between the trimmed V and J ends, which lost 1 base and 5 bases, there was a span of 17 bases. Looked up from germline, CDR1 is LGHNA and CDR2 is YSLEER. In nucleotides, the CDR3 is TGCGCCAGCAGCCAAGTAGGAGGTAGGGTGGGGACTGAAGCTTTCTTT. Its protein is CASSQVGGRVGTEAFF.